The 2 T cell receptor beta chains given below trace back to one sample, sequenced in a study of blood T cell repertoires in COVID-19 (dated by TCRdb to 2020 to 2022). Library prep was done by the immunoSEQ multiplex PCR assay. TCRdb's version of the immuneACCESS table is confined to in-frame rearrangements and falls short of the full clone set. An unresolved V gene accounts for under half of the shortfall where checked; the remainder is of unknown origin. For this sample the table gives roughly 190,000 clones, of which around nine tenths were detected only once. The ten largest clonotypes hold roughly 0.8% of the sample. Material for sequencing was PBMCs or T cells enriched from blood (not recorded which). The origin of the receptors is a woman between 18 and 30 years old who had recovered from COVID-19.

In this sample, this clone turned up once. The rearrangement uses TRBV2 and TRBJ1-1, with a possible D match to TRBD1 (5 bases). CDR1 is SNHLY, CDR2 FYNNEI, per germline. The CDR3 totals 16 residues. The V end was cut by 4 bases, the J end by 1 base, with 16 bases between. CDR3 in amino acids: CASSGPSGVPNTEAFF. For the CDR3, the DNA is TGTGCCAGCAGTGGACCCTCGGGGGTACCGAACACTGAAGCTTTCTTT.

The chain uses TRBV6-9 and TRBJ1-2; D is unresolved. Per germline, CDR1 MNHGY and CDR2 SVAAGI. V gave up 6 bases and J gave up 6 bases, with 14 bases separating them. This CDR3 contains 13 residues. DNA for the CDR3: TGTGCCAGCAGCAGCACAGCGGACGATGGCTACACCTTC. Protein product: CASSSTADDGYTF.